This TCR beta chain was sequenced for a study of OX40 agonist ivuxolimab in advanced cancers. The table came from immunoSEQ multiplex PCR; TCRdb's copy has only in-frame clones and leaves some out. In the table there are 20,000 to 25,000 clones, around 83% of which are singletons. With autoimmune disease history or systemic immunosuppression, patients were excluded. Study-level points and caveats: Certain nonresponding patients likewise had low normalized T-cell clonal expansion. CD8+ T cells showed, on average, more clonal expansion than CD4+ cells.

About this clone: Its specificity is unknown.

The specimen was CD4+ or CD8+ T cells sorted from blood, collected in a trial of the OX40 agonist ivuxolimab. The clonotype comes from an adult with an advanced solid tumor such as melanoma, head and neck, liver or kidney cancer.

CDR3 sequence (DNA): TGTGCCAGCAGTTACCGAGACCCGAACACTGAAGCTTTCTTT. It codes for CASSYRDPNTEAFF. This chain links TRBV6-6 with TRBJ1-1, with D unresolved. CDR3 length: 14 amino acids. Trimming left V 2 bases short and J 1 base short, with 8 bases between. Germline V gene lookup returns CDR1 MNHNY and CDR2 SVGAGI (reference sequence).